The rows below give T cell receptor beta chains drawn from one sample of a study of a mutant IDH1 vaccine in newly diagnosed glioma. Their antigens remain unidentified. Measured with immunoSEQ multiplex PCR; TCRdb has only the in-frame clones, and not every one. This table has 110,000 or so clones, about nine tenths appearing once. Sequenced material: PBMCs, taken from a glioma patient whose treatment included an IDH1 peptide vaccine. The receptors were sampled from a woman in her fifties or sixties with glioma. Each CDR3 is given with its conserved first and last residue. A D gene is named only where the DNA matches it firmly. The size of a clone is reported for some rows only, either as once, few or many, or as a class for expanded clones.

D	V	size	J	CDR3	DNA
NA	TRBV10-3	NA	TRBJ2-2	CAISESSSFGWDTGELFF	TGTGCCATCAGTGAGTCCTCTAGCTTCGGGTGGGACACCGGGGAGCTGTTTTTT
TRBD1	TRBV4-1	NA	TRBJ1-4	CASSQVGQGGEKLFF	TGCGCCAGCAGCCAAGTGGGACAGGGAGGTGAAAAACTGTTTTTT
NA	TRBV5-6	once	TRBJ1-2	CASSLDWDLQRYGYTF	TGTGCCAGCAGCTTGGATTGGGACTTACAACGGTATGGCTACACCTTC
NA	TRBV5-4	NA	TRBJ2-2	CASSYTLNTGELFF	TGTGCCAGCAGCTATACACTGAACACCGGGGAGCTGTTTTTT
TRBD1	TRBV28	NA	TRBJ2-3	CASSTIDRGSDTQYF	TGTGCCAGCAGTACGATAGACAGGGGTTCAGATACGCAGTATTTT
NA	TRBV10-1	NA	TRBJ2-2	CASSGAELNTGELFF	TGCGCCAGCAGTGGGGCAGAGCTGAACACCGGGGAGCTGTTTTTT
NA	TRBV4-1	NA	TRBJ2-1	CASSQGPEGNSYNEQFF	TGCGCCAGCAGCCAAGGCCCCGAGGGAAACTCCTACAATGAGCAGTTCTTC
NA	TRBV6-1	NA	TRBJ1-5	CASSESEGGSNQPQHF	TGTGCCAGCAGTGAAAGTGAGGGGGGGAGCAATCAGCCCCAGCATTTT
NA	TRBV2	NA	TRBJ1-5	CASSENRVGQPQHF	TGTGCCAGCAGCGAGAACAGGGTCGGCCAGCCCCAGCATTTT
TRBD1	TRBV11-2	NA	TRBJ2-7	CASSLDGDRGEQYF	TGTGCCAGCAGCTTAGATGGGGACAGGGGCGAGCAGTACTTC
TRBD1	TRBV7-9	NA	TRBJ2-7	CASSSGDSSYEQYF	TGTGCCAGCAGCTCCGGGGACAGCTCCTACGAGCAGTACTTC
NA	TRBV27	NA	TRBJ1-6	CASRVSRVDSPLHF	TGTGCCAGCAGAGTCTCCAGGGTGGATTCACCCCTCCACTTT
TRBD2	TRBV7-9	NA	TRBJ2-1	CASSLAWWEGGNEQFF	TGTGCCAGCAGCTTAGCGTGGTGGGAGGGCGGCAATGAGCAGTTCTTC
TRBD1	TRBV5-1	NA	TRBJ1-6	CASSISGQGNSPLHF	TGCGCCAGCAGCATATCGGGACAGGGTAATTCACCCCTCCACTTT
TRBD2	TRBV4-1	NA	TRBJ2-1	CASSQRLAEKNNEQFF	TGCGCCAGCAGCCAGAGACTAGCGGAGAAGAACAATGAGCAGTTCTTC
NA	TRBV29-1	few	TRBJ1-5	CSVGARDQPQHF	TGCAGCGTTGGAGCCAGGGATCAGCCCCAGCATTTT
TRBD2	TRBV7-2	NA	TRBJ2-1	CASSWTSGREQFF	TGTGCCAGCAGCTGGACTAGCGGGAGGGAGCAGTTCTTC
TRBD1	TRBV9	NA	TRBJ1-6	CASSVEEQGISPLHF	TGTGCCAGCAGCGTGGAAGAACAGGGGATTTCACCCCTCCACTTT
TRBD2	TRBV2	NA	TRBJ2-5	CASTGTSYETQYF	TGTGCCAGCACCGGGACTAGCTACGAGACCCAGTACTTC
NA	TRBV6-1	NA	TRBJ1-1	CASSETRHLLQEAFF	TGTGCCAGCAGTGAAACCAGACACCTATTGCAAGAAGCTTTCTTT
NA	TRBV27	few	TRBJ1-1	CASSWDRMNTEAFF	TGTGCCAGCAGTTGGGACCGGATGAACACTGAAGCTTTCTTT
TRBD1	TRBV6-5	NA	TRBJ2-7	CASSGDSYEQYF	TGTGCCAGCAGTGGGGACAGCTACGAGCAGTACTTC
NA	TRBV5-1	NA	TRBJ2-1	CASSSAESRGVEQFF	TGCGCCAGCAGCTCCGCGGAGAGCAGGGGGGTTGAGCAGTTCTTC
NA	TRBV29-1	NA	TRBJ1-5	CSVEDPGNRNQPQHF	TGCAGCGTTGAAGATCCCGGGAATCGTAATCAGCCCCAGCATTTT
NA	TRBV5-1	NA	TRBJ2-2	CASSQLEGGTGELFF	TGCGCCAGCAGCCAACTCGAGGGCGGCACCGGGGAGCTGTTTTTT
TRBD2	TRBV9	NA	TRBJ2-7	CASSADGGSTYEQYF	TGTGCCAGCAGCGCAGACGGGGGGTCGACCTACGAGCAGTACTTC
TRBD1	TRBV13	once	TRBJ1-1	CASSLATGGLNTEAFF	TGTGCCAGCAGCTTGGCGACAGGGGGCCTGAACACTGAAGCTTTCTTT
NA	TRBV29-1	NA	TRBJ2-1	CSGQVSYNEQFF	TGCAGCGGACAAGTTTCCTACAATGAGCAGTTCTTC
NA	TRBV27	NA	TRBJ2-7	CASSSLQGGYEQYF	TGTGCCAGCAGTTCACTACAGGGAGGGTACGAGCAGTACTTC
TRBD1	TRBV27	once	TRBJ1-4	CASSPWTGGDEKLFF	TGTGCCAGCAGTCCTTGGACAGGGGGGGATGAAAAACTGTTTTTT
TRBD2	TRBV6-5	NA	TRBJ2-7	CASSYSRLAGMEQYF	TGTGCCAGCAGTTACTCCAGACTAGCGGGAATGGAGCAGTACTTC
NA	TRBV30	few	TRBJ1-5	CAWRSGVGSNQPQHF	TGTGCCTGGAGGTCCGGGGTGGGAAGCAATCAGCCCCAGCATTTT
NA	TRBV7-2	NA	TRBJ1-2	CASSSGNRVRDGYTF	TGTGCCAGCAGCTCTGGTAACAGGGTTCGAGATGGCTACACCTTC
TRBD2	TRBV5-1	NA	TRBJ2-5	CASSANTGLEETQYF	TGCGCCAGCAGCGCAAATACGGGACTAGAAGAGACCCAGTACTTC
NA	TRBV2	NA	TRBJ2-7	CASRTAGGTYEQYF	TGTGCCAGCAGGACCGCCGGGGGCACCTACGAGCAGTACTTC
TRBD1	TRBV10-2	once	TRBJ1-4	CASTDRGNPNEKLFF	TGCGCCAGCACAGACAGGGGGAACCCTAATGAAAAACTGTTTTTT
NA	TRBV9	NA	TRBJ2-7	CASSLGSRPYEQYF	TGTGCCAGCAGCTTAGGTAGCCGCCCCTACGAGCAGTACTTC
NA	TRBV6-5	NA	TRBJ1-2	CASSHRTVLNYGYTF	TGTGCCAGCAGCCACCGAACGGTCCTTAACTATGGCTACACCTTC
TRBD1	TRBV2	NA	TRBJ2-5	CASRKDRAETQYF	TGTGCCAGCAGGAAGGACAGGGCAGAGACCCAGTACTTC
NA	TRBV28	NA	TRBJ1-2	CASSSPEGSPNYGYTF	TGTGCCAGCAGTTCACCGGAAGGCAGTCCTAACTATGGCTACACCTTC
TRBD2	TRBV9	once	TRBJ2-5	CASSASVAGPGETQYF	TGTGCCAGCAGCGCCTCCGTAGCGGGACCGGGGGAGACCCAGTACTTC